A selection of T cell receptor beta chains follows, all from one sample in a study of regulatory T cells in long-lasting Graves disease. One entry per CDR3 protein, called by TCRdb with MiXCR from the multiplex PCR reads. Of about 400,000 distinct CDR3 sequences in the sample, roughly 16% were seen once. The sequencing used peripheral blood mononuclear cells (PBMCs), collected at new diagnosis, from a patient treated with antithyroid drugs. The receptors shown here come from a female donor with Graves disease. CDR3s include the opening cysteine and the closing phenylalanine or tryptophan. Each record gives: clone size, V gene, J gene, D gene, CDR3 protein, CDR3 DNA. The D gene is left open where the match is weak. Size is stated for part of the rows, as once, few or many counts, or as a class when the clone is expanded.

clone size: NA
V gene: TRBV29-1
J gene: TRBJ1-1
D gene: NA
CDR3 protein: CSVWDSAQAFF
CDR3 DNA: TGCAGCGTTTGGGATTCGGCTCAAGCTTTCTTT

clone size: NA
V gene: TRBV2
J gene: TRBJ1-5
D gene: NA
CDR3 protein: CASIQQGFGNQPQHF
CDR3 DNA: TGTGCCAGCATCCAGCAAGGGTTCGGGAATCAGCCCCAGCATTTT

clone size: many
V gene: TRBV6-1
J gene: TRBJ1-2
D gene: TRBD1
CDR3 protein: CASSTGTGDGYTF
CDR3 DNA: TGTGCCAGCAGTACGGGGACAGGGGATGGCTACACCTTC

clone size: NA
V gene: TRBV15
J gene: TRBJ2-7
D gene: NA
CDR3 protein: CATSRDSRYEQYF
CDR3 DNA: TGTGCCACCAGCAGAGATTCGCGTTACGAGCAGTACTTC

clone size: many
V gene: TRBV11-2
J gene: TRBJ1-1
D gene: NA
CDR3 protein: CASSPIRHRGGTEAFF
CDR3 DNA: TGTGCCAGCAGCCCTATAAGACACCGGGGAGGCACTGAAGCTTTCTTT

clone size: many
V gene: TRBV27
J gene: TRBJ2-5
D gene: NA
CDR3 protein: CASGLQGGQETQYF
CDR3 DNA: TGTGCCAGCGGGCTGCAGGGGGGACAAGAGACCCAGTACTTC

clone size: many
V gene: TRBV5-1
J gene: TRBJ1-1
D gene: TRBD1
CDR3 protein: CASSSGQLSGGTEAFF
CDR3 DNA: TGCGCCAGCAGCTCGGGACAGCTCTCTGGGGGCACTGAAGCTTTCTTT

clone size: many
V gene: TRBV28
J gene: TRBJ2-7
D gene: TRBD1
CDR3 protein: CASSRQGFSYEQYF
CDR3 DNA: TGTGCCAGCAGTCGACAGGGATTCTCCTACGAGCAGTACTTC

clone size: many
V gene: TRBV2
J gene: TRBJ2-7
D gene: NA
CDR3 protein: CASSGLASYEQYF
CDR3 DNA: TGTGCCAGCTCCGGACTCGCCTCCTACGAGCAGTACTTC

clone size: many
V gene: TRBV5-1
J gene: TRBJ1-2
D gene: NA
CDR3 protein: CASSPGNVDNYGYTF
CDR3 DNA: TGCGCCAGCAGCCCCGGAAACGTAGATAACTATGGCTACACCTTC

clone size: NA
V gene: TRBV7-9
J gene: TRBJ2-5
D gene: TRBD2
CDR3 protein: CASSAGLAGLYQETQYF
CDR3 DNA: TGTGCCAGCAGCGCAGGTCTAGCGGGGTTGTACCAAGAGACCCAGTACTTC